Shown below are 2 T cell receptor beta chains from a single sample sequenced in a study of cytomegalovirus exposure and HLA in healthy donors. In the PCR, 60 Vbeta and 13 Jbeta primers were used. The data were produced by immunoSEQ multiplex PCR, yet TCRdb's version contains in-frame clones alone and is incomplete. The table includes 90,000 to 150,000 clones, about three fifths detected once. The sequenced sample was PBMCs. These receptors all come from a man aged 35-49 years in good health and CMV-seropositive.

This clone was seen more than once but under ten times. Here the CDR3 reads CASSIGPQNYGYTF. As DNA, the CDR3 is TGTGCCAGTAGTATAGGTCCCCAGAACTATGGCTACACCTTC. V and J are TRBV19 and TRBJ1-2; D is ambiguous. Germline CDR1 reads LNHDA; CDR2 reads SQIVND (reference sequence). V was trimmed by 1 base and J by 2 bases, leaving 8 bases between them. The CDR3 is made up of 14 amino acids. The full variable domain, with the rest looked up from reference TRBV19 and TRBJ1-2, is DGGITQSPKYLFRKEGQNVTLSCEQNLNHDAMYWYRQDPGQGLRLIYYSQIVNDFQKGDIAEGYSVSREKKESFPLTVTSAQKNPTAFYLCASSIGPQNYGYTFGSGTRLTVV.

The chain has TRBV11-2 and TRBJ2-1; 7 bases are a match to TRBD1. This CDR3 has 16 residues. Looked up from germline, CDR1 is SGHAT and CDR2 is FQNNGV. V was pared by 5 bases and J by 0 bases, with 7 bases of the junction left unmatched. As DNA, the CDR3 is TGTGCCAGCAGCCGAACGACAGGGAGCTCCTACAATGAGCAGTTCTTC. Amino acid sequence: CASSRTTGSSYNEQFF.